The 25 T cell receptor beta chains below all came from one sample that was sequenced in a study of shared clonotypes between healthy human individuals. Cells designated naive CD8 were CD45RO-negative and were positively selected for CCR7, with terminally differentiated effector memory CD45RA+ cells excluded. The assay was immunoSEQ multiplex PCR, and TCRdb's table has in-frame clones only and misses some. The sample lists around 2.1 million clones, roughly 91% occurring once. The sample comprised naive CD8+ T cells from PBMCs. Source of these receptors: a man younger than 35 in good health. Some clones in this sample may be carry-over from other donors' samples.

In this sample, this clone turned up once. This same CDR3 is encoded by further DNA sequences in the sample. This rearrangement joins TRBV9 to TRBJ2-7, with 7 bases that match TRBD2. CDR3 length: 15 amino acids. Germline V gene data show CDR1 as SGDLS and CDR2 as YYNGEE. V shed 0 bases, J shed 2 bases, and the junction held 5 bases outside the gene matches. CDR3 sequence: CASSVGASGTYEQYF. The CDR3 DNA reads TGTGCCAGCAGCGTAGGCGCTAGCGGCACCTACGAGCAGTACTTC.

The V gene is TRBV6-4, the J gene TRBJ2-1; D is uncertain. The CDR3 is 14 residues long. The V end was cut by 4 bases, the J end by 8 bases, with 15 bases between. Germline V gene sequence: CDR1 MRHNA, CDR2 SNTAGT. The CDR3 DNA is TGTGCCAGCAGTGTAGCCCCCACCGCCCATGAGCAGTTCTTC. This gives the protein CASSVAPTAHEQFF.

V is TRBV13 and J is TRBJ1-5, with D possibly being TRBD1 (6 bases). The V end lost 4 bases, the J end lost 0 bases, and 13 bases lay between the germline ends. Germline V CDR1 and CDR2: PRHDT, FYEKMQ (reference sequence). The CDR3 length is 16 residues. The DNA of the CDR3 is TGTGCCAGCAGCTCAACGGACAGTCTTAGCAATCAGCCCCAGCATTTT. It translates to CASSSTDSLSNQPQHF. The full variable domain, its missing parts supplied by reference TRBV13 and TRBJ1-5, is AAGVIQSPRHLIKEKRETATLKCYPIPRHDTVYWYQQGPGQDPQFLISFYEKMQSDKGSIPDRFSAQQFSDYHSELNMSSLELGDSALYFCASSSTDSLSNQPQHFGDGTRLSIL.

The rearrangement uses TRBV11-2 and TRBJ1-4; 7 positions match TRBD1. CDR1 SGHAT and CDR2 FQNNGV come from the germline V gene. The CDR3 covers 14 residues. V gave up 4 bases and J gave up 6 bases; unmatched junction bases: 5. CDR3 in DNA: TGTGCCAGCAGCTCCAGGGGGGAGGATGAAAAACTGTTTTTT. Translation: CASSSRGEDEKLFF. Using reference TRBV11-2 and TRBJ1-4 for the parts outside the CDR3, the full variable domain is EAGVAQSPRYKIIEKRQSVAFWCNPISGHATLYWYQQILGQGPKLLIQFQNNGVVDDSQLPKDRFSAERLKGVDSTLKIQPAKLEDSAVYLCASSSRGEDEKLFFGSGTQLSVL.

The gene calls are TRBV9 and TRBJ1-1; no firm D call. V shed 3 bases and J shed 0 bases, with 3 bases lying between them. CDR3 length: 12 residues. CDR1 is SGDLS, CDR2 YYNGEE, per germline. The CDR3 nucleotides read TGTGCCAGCAGCGCCATGAACACTGAAGCTTTCTTT. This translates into CASSAMNTEAFF.

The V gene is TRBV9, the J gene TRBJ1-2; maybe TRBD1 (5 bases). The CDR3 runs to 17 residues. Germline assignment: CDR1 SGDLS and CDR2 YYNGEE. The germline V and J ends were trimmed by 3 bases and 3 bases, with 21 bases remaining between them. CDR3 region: CASSARSSGTPYYGYTF. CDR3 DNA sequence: TGTGCCAGCAGCGCTCGCTCCTCCGGGACGCCCTACTATGGCTACACCTTC.

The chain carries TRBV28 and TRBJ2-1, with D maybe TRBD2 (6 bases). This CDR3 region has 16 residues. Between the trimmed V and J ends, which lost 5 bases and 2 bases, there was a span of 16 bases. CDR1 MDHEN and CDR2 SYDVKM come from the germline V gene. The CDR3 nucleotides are TGTGCCAGCAGTGCGCATCTAGCGAATACCTACAATGAGCAGTTCTTC. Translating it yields CASSAHLANTYNEQFF.

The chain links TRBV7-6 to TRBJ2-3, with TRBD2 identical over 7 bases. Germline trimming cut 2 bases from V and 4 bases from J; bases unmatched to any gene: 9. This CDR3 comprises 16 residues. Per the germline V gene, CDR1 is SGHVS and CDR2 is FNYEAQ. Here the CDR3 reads CASSLRLARAADTQYF. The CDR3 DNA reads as TGTGCCAGCAGCTTACGACTAGCACGGGCTGCAGATACGCAGTATTTT.

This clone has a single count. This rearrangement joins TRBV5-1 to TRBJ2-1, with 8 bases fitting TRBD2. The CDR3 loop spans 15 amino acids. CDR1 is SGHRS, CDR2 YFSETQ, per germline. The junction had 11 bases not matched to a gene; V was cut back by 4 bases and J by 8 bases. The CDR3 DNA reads TGCGCCAGCAGCCCCGGGACTAGTTTTGTATATGAGCAGTTCTTC. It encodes CASSPGTSFVYEQFF.

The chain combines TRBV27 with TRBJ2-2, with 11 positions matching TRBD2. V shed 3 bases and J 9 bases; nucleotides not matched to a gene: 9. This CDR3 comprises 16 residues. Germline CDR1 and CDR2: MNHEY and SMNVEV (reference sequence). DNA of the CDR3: TGTGCCAGCAGTTTGATGGGACTAGCGGCCTGGAGGGAGCTGTTTTTT. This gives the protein CASSLMGLAAWRELFF.

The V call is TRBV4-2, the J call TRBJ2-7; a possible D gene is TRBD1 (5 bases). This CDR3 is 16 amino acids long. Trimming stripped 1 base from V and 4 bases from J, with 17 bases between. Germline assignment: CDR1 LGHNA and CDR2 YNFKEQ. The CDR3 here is CASSQAGASWGYEQYF. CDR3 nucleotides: TGTGCCAGCAGCCAAGCTGGGGCGTCTTGGGGTTACGAGCAGTACTTC.

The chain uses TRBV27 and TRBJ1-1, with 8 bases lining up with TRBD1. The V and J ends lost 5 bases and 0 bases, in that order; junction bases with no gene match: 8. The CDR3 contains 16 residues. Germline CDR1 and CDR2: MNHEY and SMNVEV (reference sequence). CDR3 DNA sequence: TGTGCCAGCAGTCCGACAGGGGTCCTCATGAACACTGAAGCTTTCTTT. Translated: CASSPTGVLMNTEAFF.

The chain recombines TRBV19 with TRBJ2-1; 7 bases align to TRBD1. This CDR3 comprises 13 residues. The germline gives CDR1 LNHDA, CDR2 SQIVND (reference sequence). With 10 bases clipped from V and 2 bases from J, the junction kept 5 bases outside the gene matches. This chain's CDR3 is CATGQWPYNEQFF. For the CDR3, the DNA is TGTGCCACGGGACAGTGGCCCTACAATGAGCAGTTCTTC. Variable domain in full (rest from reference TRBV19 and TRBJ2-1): DGGITQSPKYLFRKEGQNVTLSCEQNLNHDAMYWYRQDPGQGLRLIYYSQIVNDFQKGDIAEGYSVSREKKESFPLTVTSAQKNPTAFYLCATGQWPYNEQFFGPGTRLTVL.

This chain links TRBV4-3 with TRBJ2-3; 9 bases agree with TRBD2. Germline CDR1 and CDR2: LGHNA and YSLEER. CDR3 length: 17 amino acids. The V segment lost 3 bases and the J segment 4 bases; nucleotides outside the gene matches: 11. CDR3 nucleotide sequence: TGCGCCAGCAGCCAGGGCGTTAGCGGGAGTATTGCAGATACGCAGTATTTT. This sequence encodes CASSQGVSGSIADTQYF.

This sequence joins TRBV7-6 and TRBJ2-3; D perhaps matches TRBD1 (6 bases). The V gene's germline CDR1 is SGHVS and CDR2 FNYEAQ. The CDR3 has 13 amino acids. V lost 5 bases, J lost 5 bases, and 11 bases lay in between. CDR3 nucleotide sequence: TGTGCCAGCAGCCCGAACAGGGAAGATACGCAGTATTTT. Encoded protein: CASSPNREDTQYF.

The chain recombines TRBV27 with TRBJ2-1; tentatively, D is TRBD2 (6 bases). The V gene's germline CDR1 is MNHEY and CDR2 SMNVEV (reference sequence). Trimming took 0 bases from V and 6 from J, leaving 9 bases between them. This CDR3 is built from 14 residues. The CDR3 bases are TGTGCCAGCAGTTTATCGTGGAGGGGCAATGAGCAGTTCTTC. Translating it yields CASSLSWRGNEQFF.

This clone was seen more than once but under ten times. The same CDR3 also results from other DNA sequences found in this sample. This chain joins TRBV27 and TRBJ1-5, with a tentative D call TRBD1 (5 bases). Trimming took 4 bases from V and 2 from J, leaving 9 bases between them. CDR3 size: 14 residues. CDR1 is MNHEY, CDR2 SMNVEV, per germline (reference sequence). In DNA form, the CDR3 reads TGTGCCAGCAGTTGGGGCGGGGGCAATCAGCCCCAGCATTTT. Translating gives CASSWGGGNQPQHF.

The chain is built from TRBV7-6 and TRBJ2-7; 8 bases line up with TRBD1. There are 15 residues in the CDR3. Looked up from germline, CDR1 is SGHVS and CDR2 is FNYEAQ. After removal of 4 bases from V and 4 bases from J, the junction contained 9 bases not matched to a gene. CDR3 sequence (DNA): TGTGCCAGCAGCTACTCGACAGGGGTGGTTTACGAGCAGTACTTC. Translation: CASSYSTGVVYEQYF.

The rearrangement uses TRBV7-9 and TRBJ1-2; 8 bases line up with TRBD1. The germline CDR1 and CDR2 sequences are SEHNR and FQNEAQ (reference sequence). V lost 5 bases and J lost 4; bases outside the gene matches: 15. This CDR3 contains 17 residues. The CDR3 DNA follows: TGTGCCAGCAGCCAACAGGGGGTGGCCACAGAACTCTATGGCTACACCTTC. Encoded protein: CASSQQGVATELYGYTF. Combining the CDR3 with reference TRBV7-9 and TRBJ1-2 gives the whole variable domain DTGVSQNPRHKITKRGQNVTFRCDPISEHNRLYWYRQTLGQGPEFLTYFQNEAQLEKSRLLSDRFSAERPKGSFSTLEIQRTEQGDSAMYLCASSQQGVATELYGYTFGSGTRLTVV.

This CDR3 reads CASSLYTSTRDAYEQYF. The DNA of the CDR3 is TGTGCCAGCAGCTTATATACCTCGACTAGAGATGCCTACGAGCAGTACTTC. The rearrangement uses TRBV7-8 and TRBJ2-7; TRBD2 might be the D (6 bases). The CDR3 sequence is 17 residues long. The V gene lost 2 bases and the J gene lost 2 bases, with 19 bases spanning the gap. CDR1 is SGHVS and CDR2 is FQNEAQ in the germline V gene. The full variable domain, its missing parts supplied by reference TRBV7-8 and TRBJ2-7, is GAGVSQSPRYKVAKRGQDVALRCDPISGHVSLFWYQQALGQGPEFLTYFQNEAQLDKSGLPSDRFFAERPEGSVSTLKIQRTQQEDSAVYLCASSLYTSTRDAYEQYFGPGTRLTVT.

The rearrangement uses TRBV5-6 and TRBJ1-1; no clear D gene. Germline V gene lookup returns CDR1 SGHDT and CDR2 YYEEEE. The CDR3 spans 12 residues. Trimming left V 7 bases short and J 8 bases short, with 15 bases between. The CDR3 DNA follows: TGTGCCAGCGGCAGCCTTGATGTGGAAGCTTTCTTT. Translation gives CASGSLDVEAFF.

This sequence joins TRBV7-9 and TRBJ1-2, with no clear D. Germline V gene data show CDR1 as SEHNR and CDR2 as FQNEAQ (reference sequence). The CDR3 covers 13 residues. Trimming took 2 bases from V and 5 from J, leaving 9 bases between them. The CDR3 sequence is CASSLLPLYGYTF. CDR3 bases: TGTGCCAGCAGCTTACTGCCGCTATATGGCTACACCTTC. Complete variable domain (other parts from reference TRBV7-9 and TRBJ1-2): DTGVSQNPRHKITKRGQNVTFRCDPISEHNRLYWYRQTLGQGPEFLTYFQNEAQLEKSRLLSDRFSAERPKGSFSTLEIQRTEQGDSAMYLCASSLLPLYGYTFGSGTRLTVV.

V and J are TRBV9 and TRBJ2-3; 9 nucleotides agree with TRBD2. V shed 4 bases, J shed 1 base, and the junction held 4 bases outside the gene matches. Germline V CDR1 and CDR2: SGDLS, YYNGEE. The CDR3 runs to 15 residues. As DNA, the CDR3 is TGTGCCAGCAGCTCTAGCGGGACCCGCACAGATACGCAGTATTTT. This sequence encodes CASSSSGTRTDTQYF. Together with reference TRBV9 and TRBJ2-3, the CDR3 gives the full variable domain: DSGVTQTPKHLITATGQRVTLRCSPRSGDLSVYWYQQSLDQGLQFLIQYYNGEERAKGNILERFSAQQFPDLHSELNLSSLELGDSALYFCASSSSGTRTDTQYFGPGTRLTVL.

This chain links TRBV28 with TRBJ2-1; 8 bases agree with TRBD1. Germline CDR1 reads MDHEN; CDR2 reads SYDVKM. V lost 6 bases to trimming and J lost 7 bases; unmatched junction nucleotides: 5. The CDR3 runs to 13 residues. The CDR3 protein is CASSYHRGNEQFF. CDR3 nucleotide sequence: TGTGCCAGCAGCTACCACAGGGGGAATGAGCAGTTCTTC.

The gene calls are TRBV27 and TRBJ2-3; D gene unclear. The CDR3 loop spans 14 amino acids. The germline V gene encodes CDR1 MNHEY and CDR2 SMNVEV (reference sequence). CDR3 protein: CTSTTGTFTDTQYF. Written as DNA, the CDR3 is TGTACCTCTACCACCGGAACCTTCACAGATACGCAGTATTTT.